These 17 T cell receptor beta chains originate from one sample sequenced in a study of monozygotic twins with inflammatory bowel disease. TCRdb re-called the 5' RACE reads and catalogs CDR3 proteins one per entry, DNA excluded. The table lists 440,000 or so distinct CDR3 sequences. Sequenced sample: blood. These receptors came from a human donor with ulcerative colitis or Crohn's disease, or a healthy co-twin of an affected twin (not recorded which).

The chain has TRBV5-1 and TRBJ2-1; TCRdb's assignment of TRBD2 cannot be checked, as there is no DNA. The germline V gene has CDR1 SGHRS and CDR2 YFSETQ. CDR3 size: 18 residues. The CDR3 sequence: CASSQEPSGLAGFNEQFF.

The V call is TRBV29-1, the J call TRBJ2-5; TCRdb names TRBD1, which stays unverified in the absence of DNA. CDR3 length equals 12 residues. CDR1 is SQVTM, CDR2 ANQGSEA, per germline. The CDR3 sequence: CSLGQSQETQYF.

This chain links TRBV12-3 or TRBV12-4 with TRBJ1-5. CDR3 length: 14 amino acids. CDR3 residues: CASSLAEGNQPQHF.

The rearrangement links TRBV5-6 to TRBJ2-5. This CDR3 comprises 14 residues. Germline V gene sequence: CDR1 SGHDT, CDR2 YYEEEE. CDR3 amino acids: CASSLVVGKETQYF.

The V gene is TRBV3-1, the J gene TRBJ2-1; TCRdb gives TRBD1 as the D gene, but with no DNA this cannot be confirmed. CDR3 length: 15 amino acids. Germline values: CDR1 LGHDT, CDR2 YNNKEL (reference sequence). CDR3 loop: CASSQTGTRAWEQFF.

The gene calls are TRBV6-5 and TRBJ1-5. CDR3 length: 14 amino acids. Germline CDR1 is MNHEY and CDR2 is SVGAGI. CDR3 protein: CASSYSNSNQPQHF.

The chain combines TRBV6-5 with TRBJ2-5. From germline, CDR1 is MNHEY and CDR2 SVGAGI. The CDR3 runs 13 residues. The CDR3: CASSFGIQETQYF.

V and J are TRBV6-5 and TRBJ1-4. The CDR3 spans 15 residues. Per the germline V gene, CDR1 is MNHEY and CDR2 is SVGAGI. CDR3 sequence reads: CASSYSRTTNEKLFF.

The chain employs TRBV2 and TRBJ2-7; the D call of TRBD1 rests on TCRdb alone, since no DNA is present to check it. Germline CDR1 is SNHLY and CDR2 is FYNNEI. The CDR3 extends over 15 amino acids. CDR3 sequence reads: CASSEALDRDHEQYF.

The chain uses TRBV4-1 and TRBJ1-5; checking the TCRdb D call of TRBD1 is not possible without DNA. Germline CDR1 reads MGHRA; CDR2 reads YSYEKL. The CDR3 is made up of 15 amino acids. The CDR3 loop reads CASSHPDRLNQPQHF.

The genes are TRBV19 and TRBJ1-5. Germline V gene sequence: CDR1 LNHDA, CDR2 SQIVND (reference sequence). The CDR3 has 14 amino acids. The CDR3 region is CASRRSYSNQPQHF.

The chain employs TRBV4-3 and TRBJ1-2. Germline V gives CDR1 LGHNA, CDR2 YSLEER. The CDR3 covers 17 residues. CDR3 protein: CASSQDFGTPANYGYTF.

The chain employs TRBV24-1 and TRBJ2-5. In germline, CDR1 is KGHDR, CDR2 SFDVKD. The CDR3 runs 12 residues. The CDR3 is CATSDLGETQYF.

CDR3 amino acids: CASSLGPGGQPQHF. V and J are TRBV5-1 and TRBJ1-5; TCRdb designates TRBD1, a call that cannot be tested without DNA. Germline lookup yields CDR1 SGHRS and CDR2 YFSETQ. This CDR3 is built from 14 residues.

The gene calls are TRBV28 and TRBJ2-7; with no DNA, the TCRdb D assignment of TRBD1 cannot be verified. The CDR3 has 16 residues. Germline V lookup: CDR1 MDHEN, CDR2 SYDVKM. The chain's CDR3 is CASSSQAGEGTYEQYF.

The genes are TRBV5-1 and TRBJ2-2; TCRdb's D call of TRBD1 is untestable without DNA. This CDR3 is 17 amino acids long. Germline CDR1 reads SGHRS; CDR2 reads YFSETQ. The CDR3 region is CASSLVPGEGFTGELFF. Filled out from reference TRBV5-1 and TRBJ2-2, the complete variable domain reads KAGVTQTPRYLIKTRGQQVTLSCSPISGHRSVSWYQQTPGQGLQFLFEYFSETQRNKGNFPGRFSGRQFSNSRSEMNVSTLELGDSALYLCASSLVPGEGFTGELFFGEGSRLTVL.

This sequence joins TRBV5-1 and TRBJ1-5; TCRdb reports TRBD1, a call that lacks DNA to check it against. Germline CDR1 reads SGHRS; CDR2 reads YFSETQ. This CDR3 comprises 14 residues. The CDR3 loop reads CASSLGDRDQPQHF.